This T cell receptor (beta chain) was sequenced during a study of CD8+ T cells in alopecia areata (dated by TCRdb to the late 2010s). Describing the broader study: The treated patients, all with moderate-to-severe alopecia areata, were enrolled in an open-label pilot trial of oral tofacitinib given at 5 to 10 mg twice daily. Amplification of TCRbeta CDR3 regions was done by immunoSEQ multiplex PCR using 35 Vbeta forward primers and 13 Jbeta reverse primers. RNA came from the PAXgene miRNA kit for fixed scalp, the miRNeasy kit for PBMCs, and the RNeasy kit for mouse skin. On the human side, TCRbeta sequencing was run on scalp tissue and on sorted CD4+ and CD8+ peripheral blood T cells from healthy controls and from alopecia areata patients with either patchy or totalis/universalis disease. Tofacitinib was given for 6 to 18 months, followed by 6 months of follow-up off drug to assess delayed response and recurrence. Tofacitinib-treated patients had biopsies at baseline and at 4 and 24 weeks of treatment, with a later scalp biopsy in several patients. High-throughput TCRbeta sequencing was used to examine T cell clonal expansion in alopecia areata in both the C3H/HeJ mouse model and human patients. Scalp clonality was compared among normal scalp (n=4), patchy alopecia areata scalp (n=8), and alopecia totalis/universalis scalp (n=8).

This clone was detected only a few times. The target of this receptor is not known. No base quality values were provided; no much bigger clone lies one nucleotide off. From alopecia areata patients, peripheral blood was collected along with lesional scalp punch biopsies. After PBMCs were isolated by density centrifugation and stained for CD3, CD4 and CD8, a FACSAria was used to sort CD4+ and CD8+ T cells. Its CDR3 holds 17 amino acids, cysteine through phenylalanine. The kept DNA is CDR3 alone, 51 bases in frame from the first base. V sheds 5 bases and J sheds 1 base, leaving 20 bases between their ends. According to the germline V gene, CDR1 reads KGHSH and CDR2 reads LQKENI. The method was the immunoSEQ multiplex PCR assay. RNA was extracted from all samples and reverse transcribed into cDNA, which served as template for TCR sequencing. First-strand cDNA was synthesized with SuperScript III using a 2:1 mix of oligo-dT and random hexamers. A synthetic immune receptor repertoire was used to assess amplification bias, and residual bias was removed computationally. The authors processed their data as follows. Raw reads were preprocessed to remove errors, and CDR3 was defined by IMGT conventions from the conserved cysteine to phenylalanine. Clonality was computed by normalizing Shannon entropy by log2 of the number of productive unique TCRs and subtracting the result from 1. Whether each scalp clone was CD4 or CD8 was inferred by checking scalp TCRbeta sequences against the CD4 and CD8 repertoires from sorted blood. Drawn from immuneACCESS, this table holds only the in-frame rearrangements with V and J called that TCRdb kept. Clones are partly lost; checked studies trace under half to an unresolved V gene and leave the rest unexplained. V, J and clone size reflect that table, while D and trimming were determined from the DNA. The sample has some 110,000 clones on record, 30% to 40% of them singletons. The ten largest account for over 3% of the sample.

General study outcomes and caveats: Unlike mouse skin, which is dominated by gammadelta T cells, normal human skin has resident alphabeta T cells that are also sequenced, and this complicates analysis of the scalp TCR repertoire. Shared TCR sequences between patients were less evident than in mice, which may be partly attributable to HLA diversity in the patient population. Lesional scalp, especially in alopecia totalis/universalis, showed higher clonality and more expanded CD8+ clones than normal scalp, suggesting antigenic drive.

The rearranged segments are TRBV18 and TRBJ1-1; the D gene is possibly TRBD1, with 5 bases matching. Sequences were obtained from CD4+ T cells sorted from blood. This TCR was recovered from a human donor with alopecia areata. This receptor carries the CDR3 CASSLTAFLTANTEAFF. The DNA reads TGTGCCAGCTCATTGACAGCCTTCCTCACGGCGAACACTGAAGCTTTCTTT.